Listed below are T cell receptor beta chains from one sample, sequenced in a study of T cell responses to AZD1222 COVID-19 vaccine. Assay used: immunoSEQ multiplex PCR; TCRdb lists only in-frame clones, some missing. The sample lists 97,000 or so clones, roughly 86% occurring once. The sequencing here drew on peripheral blood, taken on day 0 of AZD1222 vaccination. The source is an adult in good health. The CDR3 runs from the conserved cysteine through the conserved F or W. D genes are given only for firm matches. The size of a clone is reported for some rows only, either as once, few or many, or as a class for expanded clones.

>12|TRBV29-1|-|TRBJ2-5|-
TGCAGCGTGATCAAAATGGGGGAGACCCAGTACTTC
CSVIKMGETQYF
>17|TRBV13|-|TRBJ2-1|-
TGTGCCAGCAGCCCGCAACGGACTGCGAGCTCCTACAATGAGCAGTTCTTC
CASSPQRTASSYNEQFF
>17|TRBV14|TRBD1|TRBJ2-5|-
TGTGCCAGCAGCCACAACAGACAGGGAATCTCCCAAGAGACCCAGTACTTC
CASSHNRQGISQETQYF
>17|TRBV25-1|TRBD2|TRBJ2-7|once
TGTGCCAGCAGTGAACGGGCTAGCGGGAGGGCCTGGTACGAGCAGTACTTC
CASSERASGRAWYEQYF
>12|TRBV2|-|TRBJ1-2|once
TGTGCCAGCAGTACCGGGGCCTATGGCTACACCTTC
CASSTGAYGYTF
>14|TRBV9|-|TRBJ2-3|-
TGTGCCAGCAGCGTAGGGCCGGCGGAAGATACGCAGTATTTT
CASSVGPAEDTQYF
>13|TRBV24-1|-|TRBJ1-5|few
TGTGCCACCGCGGTGGATAGCAATCAGCCCCAGCATTTT
CATAVDSNQPQHF
>17|TRBV7-9|TRBD1|TRBJ2-2|once
TGTGCCAGCAGCCAGGGGGCGATGTGGAAAGACACCGGGGAGCTGTTTTTT
CASSQGAMWKDTGELFF
>13|TRBV29-1|-|TRBJ1-6|-
TGCAGCGTTGAGAGAAGGCATAATTCACCCCTCCACTTT
CSVERRHNSPLHF
>17|TRBV13|TRBD2|TRBJ2-7|-
TGTGCCAGCAGCGCGCGAGCTGCTAGCGGGGTATCCTACGAGCAGTACTTC
CASSARAASGVSYEQYF
>13|TRBV5-1|-|TRBJ1-4|-
TGCGCCAGCAGCCCCGACCCTAATGAAAAACTGTTTTTT
CASSPDPNEKLFF
>15|TRBV11-3|TRBD2|TRBJ2-1|-
TGTGCCAGCAGCTATGGAGGGAGGGTTGGTAATGAGCAGTTCTTC
CASSYGGRVGNEQFF
>15|TRBV15|-|TRBJ2-7|-
TGTGCCACCAGCAGAGTGGGGGGTCCAGGGCTCGAGCAGTACTTC
CATSRVGGPGLEQYF
>14|TRBV9|-|TRBJ2-1|-
TGTGCCAGCAGCGTTACGGTGGATCGGAATGAGCAGTTCTTC
CASSVTVDRNEQFF
>15|TRBV6-6|-|TRBJ1-3|-
TGTGCCAGCAGTTACTCGACTGGCCCGGGAAACACCATATATTTT
CASSYSTGPGNTIYF
>15|TRBV6-5|TRBD2|TRBJ2-7|-
TGTGCCAGCAGCCGCGCGGCTAGCGGATTATACGAGCAGTACTTC
CASSRAASGLYEQYF
>12|TRBV6-2/TRBV6-3|-|TRBJ2-2|-
TGTGCCAGCAGTGAGTACACCGGGGAGCTGTTTTTT
CASSEYTGELFF
>14|TRBV3-1/TRBV3-2|-|TRBJ1-6|-
TGTGCCAGCAGCCAAGACAGTTTGAATTCACCCCTCCACTTT
CASSQDSLNSPLHF
>14|TRBV5-1|-|TRBJ1-1|-
TGCGCCAGCAGCTCGTCTGGGAGTAACACTGAAGCTTTCTTT
CASSSSGSNTEAFF
>16|TRBV29-1|TRBD1|TRBJ2-1|-
TGCAGCGTTCGTCCCGGGACAGGGTCCTTCTACAATGAGCAGTTCTTC
CSVRPGTGSFYNEQFF
>18|TRBV30|TRBD2|TRBJ2-1|few
TGTGCCTGGAGTATACCGGGACTAGCGGGAGTGGCGGGAGATGAGCAGTTCTTC
CAWSIPGLAGVAGDEQFF
>14|TRBV3-1/TRBV3-2|-|TRBJ2-7|-
TGTGCCAGCAGCCGGATCGATGTCTCCTACGAGCAGTACTTC
CASSRIDVSYEQYF
>15|TRBV27|TRBD1|TRBJ2-7|once
TGTGCCAGCAGACTCCGGGACAGGGGGTTGTACGAGCAGTACTTC
CASRLRDRGLYEQYF
>13|TRBV11-2|-|TRBJ1-1|-
TGTGCCAGCAGCCAACAGATGAACACTGAAGCTTTCTTT
CASSQQMNTEAFF
>13|TRBV6-5|-|TRBJ2-3|-
TGTGCTTGTGGGAGGGACAGGCCAGATACGCAGTATTTT
CACGRDRPDTQYF
>15|TRBV6-2/TRBV6-3|TRBD1|TRBJ2-7|-
TGTGCCAGCAGTAGCCTCGGACAGGGTAGCTACGAGCAGTACTTC
CASSSLGQGSYEQYF
>13|TRBV5-1|TRBD2|TRBJ2-7|-
TGCGCCAGCAGCTTGGACGGGAGGTCCGAGCAGTACTTC
CASSLDGRSEQYF
>14|TRBV9|-|TRBJ2-7|once
TGTGCCAGCAGCGTAGGTGGTTCCCCCTACGAGCAGTACTTC
CASSVGGSPYEQYF
>16|TRBV3-1/TRBV3-2|-|TRBJ1-6|-
TGTGCCAGCAGCCAAGAGGGACGGGCGAGGAATTCACCCCTCCACTTT
CASSQEGRARNSPLHF
>14|TRBV7-3|TRBD2|TRBJ2-1|-
TGTGCCAGCAGCTTAGCGGGAGGGTTCAATGAGCAGTTCTTC
CASSLAGGFNEQFF
>12|TRBV7-9|-|TRBJ1-1|-
TGTGCCAGCAGCCCGTGGGACACTGAAGCTTTCTTT
CASSPWDTEAFF